One sample yielded the 32 T cell receptor beta chains listed below, sequenced in a study of control samples from healthy donors and cancer patients. Generated by immunoSEQ multiplex PCR, the TCRdb table keeps only in-frame clones and is missing some. The profile shows around 40,000 clones, around 90% of them singletons. Sequencing used PBMCs. These receptors all come from a woman aged 40 to 50 with head and neck cancer.

As DNA, the CDR3 is TGTGCCAGCAGTGGAGAAGCGGGAGGTGTGGATGAGCAGTTCTTC. It encodes CASSGEAGGVDEQFF. V gene TRBV2 combines with J gene TRBJ2-1; 9 bases fit TRBD2. This CDR3 has 15 residues. The V and J ends lost 4 bases and 8 bases, in that order; junction bases with no gene match: 9. Looked up from germline, CDR1 is SNHLY and CDR2 is FYNNEI. The full variable domain, in which reference TRBV2 and TRBJ2-1 provide the parts outside the CDR3, is EPEVTQTPSHQVTQMGQEVILRCVPISNHLYFYWYRQILGQKVEFLVSFYNNEISEKSEIFDDQFSVERPDGSNFTLKIRSTKLEDSAMYFCASSGEAGGVDEQFFGPGTRLTVL.

The chain is built from TRBV4-2 and TRBJ2-3; perhaps TRBD2 as D (5 bases). CDR1 and CDR2 from the germline V gene are LGHNA and YNFKEQ. Trimming pared 4 bases from V and 6 bases from J, leaving 17 bases between. The CDR3 runs to 15 residues. CDR3 loop: CASSPQSTPGDTQYF. As DNA, the CDR3 is TGTGCCAGCAGCCCCCAATCGACACCGGGGGATACGCAGTATTTT.

The rearrangement links TRBV15 to TRBJ1-2, with a weak D call TRBD1 (5 bases). Trimming removed 1 base from V and 0 bases from J, with 18 bases in between. Germline CDR1 reads LNHNV; CDR2 reads YYDKDF (reference sequence). The CDR3 spans 18 residues. This CDR3 is CATSRAHPWGGTNYGYTF. CDR3 nucleotides: TGTGCCACCAGCAGAGCGCATCCCTGGGGGGGGACTAACTATGGCTACACCTTC.

This clone was detected only once. The chain uses TRBV30 and TRBJ1-2, with 7 positions matching TRBD1. Losses at the gene ends were 4 bases for V and 5 bases for J; bases not matched to a gene: 7. Germline CDR1 and CDR2: GTSNPN and SVGIG (reference sequence). The CDR3 covers 13 residues. Here the CDR3 DNA reads TGTGCCTGGACCGACAGGGATCGGTATGGCTACACCTTC. This sequence encodes CAWTDRDRYGYTF.

This clone turned up a few times. The V gene is TRBV2, the J gene TRBJ2-3; D may be TRBD2 (6 bases). The V end lost 6 bases, the J end lost 7 bases, and 11 bases lay between the germline ends. The CDR3 sequence is 12 residues long. The germline CDR1 and CDR2 sequences are SNHLY and FYNNEI. Here the CDR3 reads CASREGTYTQYF. The DNA for the CDR3 is TGTGCCAGCAGGGAGGGGACGTATACGCAGTATTTT.

The chain links TRBV5-4 to TRBJ1-6; 12 positions agree with TRBD1. V shed 0 bases and J 9 bases; nucleotides not matched to a gene: 4. The CDR3 length is 16 residues. Germline CDR1 and CDR2: SGHNT and YYREEE (reference sequence). CDR3 DNA: TGTGCCAGCAGCTTGGGGGACAGGGGGCGCGGTTCACCCCTCCACTTT. Translated, it gives CASSLGDRGRGSPLHF.

The chain uses TRBV10-2 and TRBJ1-5; D gene ambiguous. The CDR3 extends over 12 amino acids. Germline values: CDR1 WSHSY, CDR2 SAAADI. Trimming took off 3 bases at V and 5 bases at J, with 5 bases between the two ends. CDR3 nucleotides: TGCGCCAGCAGTGATCGGGATCAGCCCCAGCATTTT. This translates into CASSDRDQPQHF.

The chain has TRBV14 and TRBJ2-3; possible D gene TRBD2, 6 bases. Trimming shortened V by 0 bases and J by 4 bases, and 20 bases separated the two germline ends. The CDR3 has 18 residues. Germline V lookup: CDR1 SGHDN, CDR2 FVKESK. CDR3 sequence: CASSQEIWRGSHADTQYF. As DNA, the CDR3 is TGTGCCAGCAGCCAAGAAATCTGGCGGGGAAGCCACGCAGATACGCAGTATTTT.

This rearrangement joins TRBV10-3 to TRBJ2-7; a weak D match, TRBD1 (5 bases). The CDR3 consists of 18 residues. CDR1 is ENHRY and CDR2 is SYGVKD in the germline V gene. Trimming removed 0 bases from V and 0 bases from J, with 18 bases in between. The CDR3 sequence is CAISESRARGTSSYEQYF. CDR3 in DNA: TGTGCCATCAGTGAGTCCCGCGCAAGGGGAACCTCCTCCTACGAGCAGTACTTC.

The chain is built from TRBV30 and TRBJ2-3; 11 bases line up with TRBD2. Germline assignment: CDR1 GTSNPN and CDR2 SVGIG (reference sequence). This CDR3 is built from 15 residues. J gave up 6 bases and V 5 bases, and 10 bases lay outside the gene matches. The CDR3 here is CAWGTGSGGGDTQYF. DNA of the CDR3: TGTGCCTGGGGAACAGGTAGCGGGGGGGGTGATACGCAGTATTTT.

V and J are TRBV24-1 and TRBJ2-3; TRBD2 agrees at 11 bases. This CDR3 region has 16 residues. V lost 2 bases to trimming and J lost 0 bases; unmatched junction nucleotides: 0. Germline V gives CDR1 KGHDR, CDR2 SFDVKD. The CDR3 DNA sequence: TGTGCCACCAGTGATTGGACTAGCGGGAGCACAGATACGCAGTATTTT. It codes for CATSDWTSGSTDTQYF.

The CDR3 coding sequence is TGTGCCAGCAGAGCGGGACAGCCTCTGAACACTGAAGCTTTCTTT. Amino acids: CASRAGQPLNTEAFF. The chain joins TRBV5-8 to TRBJ1-1; 7 bases align to TRBD1. The J segment lost 0 bases and the V segment lost 5 bases, leaving 7 bases of the junction unmatched. This CDR3 has 15 residues. CDR1 is SGHTS, CDR2 YDEGEE, per germline.

By share of the sample, this clone is medium-sized (0.01 to 0.1%). The genes are TRBV5-1 and TRBJ1-2; TRBD1 is a possible D gene (5 bases). Germline loops: CDR1 SGHRS, CDR2 YFSETQ. V lost 4 bases and J 6 bases, leaving 19 bases between the germline ends. The CDR3 sequence is 15 residues long. This CDR3 is CASSPGTSRDNGYTF. CDR3 in DNA: TGCGCCAGCAGCCCCGGGACGTCAAGGGATAATGGCTACACCTTC.

This clone is a singleton in its sample. The chain has TRBV5-1 and TRBJ2-2, with D perhaps matching TRBD1 (5 bases). In germline, CDR1 is SGHRS, CDR2 YFSETQ. CDR3 length: 16 residues. Between the trimmed V and J ends, which lost 0 bases and 0 bases, there was a span of 9 bases. CDR3 in amino acids: CASSLAGRANTGELFF. CDR3 DNA: TGCGCCAGCAGCTTGGCAGGGCGAGCGAACACCGGGGAGCTGTTTTTT.

The chain has TRBV19 and TRBJ2-3; 7 nucleotides align to TRBD2. Germline CDR1 is LNHDA and CDR2 is SQIVND (reference sequence). The CDR3 is 14 residues long. Trimming removed 9 bases from V and 2 bases from J; junction bases left unmatched: 8. CDR3 sequence: CASGAGRDTDTQYF. CDR3 DNA sequence: TGTGCCAGCGGAGCGGGGAGGGACACAGATACGCAGTATTTT. The whole variable domain, filled in from reference TRBV19 and TRBJ2-3, reads DGGITQSPKYLFRKEGQNVTLSCEQNLNHDAMYWYRQDPGQGLRLIYYSQIVNDFQKGDIAEGYSVSREKKESFPLTVTSAQKNPTAFYLCASGAGRDTDTQYFGPGTRLTVL.

The CDR3 nucleotides are TGCGCCAGCAGCTTGGGCGGGACTCCTTACAATGAGCAGTTCTTC. This sequence encodes CASSLGGTPYNEQFF. The rearrangement links TRBV5-1 to TRBJ2-1; TRBD2 is a possible D gene (6 bases). V was shortened by 0 bases and J by 4 bases, with 11 bases between the two germline ends. Germline CDR1 reads SGHRS; CDR2 reads YFSETQ. The CDR3 has 15 residues.

J is TRBJ2-1 and V is TRBV19; TRBD2 aligns across 8 bases. V lost 5 bases, J lost 11 bases, and 8 bases stayed unmatched. The CDR3 totals 13 residues. Germline values: CDR1 LNHDA, CDR2 SQIVND (reference sequence). The CDR3 DNA is TGTGCCAGTAGTCCCGGGGGGGCCCCTCAGCAGTTCTTC. Its protein product is CASSPGGAPQQFF. The whole variable domain, remainder taken from reference TRBV19 and TRBJ2-1, is DGGITQSPKYLFRKEGQNVTLSCEQNLNHDAMYWYRQDPGQGLRLIYYSQIVNDFQKGDIAEGYSVSREKKESFPLTVTSAQKNPTAFYLCASSPGGAPQQFFGPGTRLTVL.

The chain joins TRBV6-4 to TRBJ1-2; TRBD1 is a possible D gene (5 bases). In germline, CDR1 is MRHNA, CDR2 SNTAGT. The CDR3 is 17 residues long. The germline V and J ends were trimmed by 0 bases and 2 bases, with 16 bases remaining between them. CDR3 DNA: TGTGCCAGCAGTGACTCGGCAGGGCCCGATTCCAACTATGGCTACACCTTC. This encodes CASSDSAGPDSNYGYTF.

With respect to this clone: Other DNA sequences in this sample translate to the same CDR3. The CDR3 region is CASSLALTGQETQYF. CDR3 DNA: TGTGCCAGCAGCTTAGCGCTGACAGGGCAAGAGACCCAGTACTTC. The chain uses TRBV7-9 and TRBJ2-5; the match to TRBD1 covers 7 bases. Germline V gene sequence: CDR1 SEHNR, CDR2 FQNEAQ (reference sequence). The V segment lost 0 bases and the J segment 2 bases; nucleotides outside the gene matches: 3. The CDR3 covers 15 residues.

The chain couples TRBV5-1 to TRBJ2-7; maybe TRBD1 (5 bases). This CDR3 contains 15 residues. V was trimmed by 0 bases and J by 2 bases, leaving 12 bases between them. CDR1 is SGHRS and CDR2 is YFSETQ in the germline V gene. The CDR3 region has the DNA TGCGCCAGCAGCTTGGTGGCAGGGTATACCTACGAGCAGTACTTC. It codes for CASSLVAGYTYEQYF.

The V and J genes are TRBV19 and TRBJ2-7; 8 bases agree with TRBD2. Unmatched junction bases numbered 16, after V lost 9 bases and J lost 6 bases. This CDR3 is 15 amino acids long. Germline CDR1 LNHDA, CDR2 SQIVND (reference sequence). CDR3 residues: CASKQGSGTALEQYF. The DNA of the CDR3 is TGTGCCAGCAAACAGGGTAGCGGGACGGCCCTCGAGCAGTACTTC.

The rearrangement links TRBV7-9 to TRBJ1-2; D uncertain. This CDR3 contains 14 residues. Germline V lookup: CDR1 SEHNR, CDR2 FQNEAQ (reference sequence). V lost 1 base, J lost 1 base, and 7 bases lay in between. The CDR3 here is CASSLGASNYGYTF. The CDR3 DNA is TGTGCCAGCAGCTTAGGTGCCAGTAACTATGGCTACACCTTC.

V is TRBV10-1 and J is TRBJ2-3; D unclear. Trimming removed 0 bases at V and 6 bases at J, with 7 bases between. Germline V gives CDR1 WNHNN, CDR2 SYGVQD (reference sequence). The CDR3 totals 13 residues. The CDR3: CASSESGDDTQYF. The CDR3 bases are TGCGCCAGCAGTGAGTCTGGAGACGATACGCAGTATTTT.

This clone was observed a single time. This chain links TRBV6-1 with TRBJ2-3; 9 bases align to TRBD1. The CDR3 has 17 amino acids. Trimming took 0 bases from V and 8 from J; bases not matched to a gene: 12. Per germline, CDR1 MNHNS and CDR2 SASEGT. CDR3 nucleotides: TGTGCCAGCAGTGAAGCGGTAGGGACAGGGTCCCCAGGTACGCAGTATTTT. Translation: CASSEAVGTGSPGTQYF.

This clone is a singleton in its sample. This chain links TRBV4-2 with TRBJ2-5; no reliable D call. CDR3 length: 16 residues. Looked up from germline, CDR1 is LGHNA and CDR2 is YNFKEQ. Trimming took off 0 bases at V and 5 bases at J, with 16 bases between the two ends. CDR3 DNA: TGTGCCAGCAGCCAAGAAGTAAGGTCCCGGGCGGAGACCCAGTACTTC. Encoded protein: CASSQEVRSRAETQYF.

The chain has TRBV7-3 and TRBJ1-1; 8 bases line up with TRBD1. This CDR3 comprises 13 residues. CDR1 is SGHTA and CDR2 is FQGTGA in the germline V gene. The junction had 8 bases not matched to a gene; V was cut back by 3 bases and J by 11 bases. The CDR3 region is CASSLSYGTGAFF. The CDR3 bases are TGTGCCAGCAGCTTGTCGTACGGGACAGGTGCTTTCTTT.

The chain combines TRBV28 with TRBJ2-3; 7 nucleotides line up with TRBD2. The CDR3 is made up of 14 amino acids. CDR1 and CDR2 (germline): MDHEN, SYDVKM. V shed 6 bases, J shed 0 bases, and the junction held 3 bases outside the gene matches. CDR3 DNA sequence: TGTGCCAGCAGGATAGCGGGCAGCACAGATACGCAGTATTTT. Translating gives CASRIAGSTDTQYF.

The chain recombines TRBV30 with TRBJ2-1; 10 bases match TRBD1. J lost 4 bases, V lost 4 bases, and 4 bases had no gene match. Germline-derived CDR1 and CDR2 are GTSNPN and SVGIG (reference sequence). There are 14 residues in the CDR3. The DNA for the CDR3 is TGTGCCTGGACCGGGACAGGGGCTTACAATGAGCAGTTCTTC. Its translation is CAWTGTGAYNEQFF. The full variable domain, completed using reference TRBV30 and TRBJ2-1, is SQTIHQWPATLVQPVGSPLSLECTVEGTSNPNLYWYRQAAGRGLQLLFYSVGIGQISSEVPQNLSASRPQDRQFILSSKKLLLSDSGFYLCAWTGTGAYNEQFFGPGTRLTVL.

The DNA of the CDR3 is TGTGCCAGCAGTTACTCGGAGACGGGAGTGGCAGATACGCAGTATTTT. Its translation: CASSYSETGVADTQYF. The rearrangement links TRBV6-5 to TRBJ2-3; a weak D match, TRBD2 (6 bases). The CDR3 extends over 16 amino acids. Trimming cost V 0 bases and J 4 bases, with 14 bases left between them. Germline CDR1 reads MNHEY; CDR2 reads SVGAGI.

The chain carries TRBV6-5 and TRBJ1-4; D is uncertain. V was shortened by 5 bases and J by 3 bases, with 13 bases between the two germline ends. From germline, CDR1 is MNHEY and CDR2 SVGAGI. CDR3 size: 15 residues. The CDR3 protein is CASSPKRGSNEKLFF. CDR3 nucleotides: TGTGCCAGCAGTCCTAAGCGGGGTTCTAATGAAAAACTGTTTTTT.

V gene TRBV19 combines with J gene TRBJ2-1; TRBD2 might be the D (6 bases). With 3 bases removed from V and 0 bases from J, the gap between germline ends came to 12 bases. The CDR3 has 16 residues. Germline V lookup: CDR1 LNHDA, CDR2 SQIVND (reference sequence). CDR3 bases: TGTGCCAGTAGTATGGAGGGTACAATCTCCTACAATGAGCAGTTCTTC. Translating gives CASSMEGTISYNEQFF.

The rearrangement joins TRBV6-5 to TRBJ1-1; 7 bases line up with TRBD1. The CDR3 length is 12 residues. The V and J ends lost 5 bases and 4 bases, in that order; junction bases with no gene match: 1. Germline-derived CDR1 and CDR2 are MNHEY and SVGAGI. Here the CDR3 DNA reads TGTGCCAGCAGTCGACAGGGCACTGAAGCTTTCTTT. Protein: CASSRQGTEAFF.